The entry that follows covers one TCR beta chain sequence. Germline-derived CDR1 and CDR2 are SGHVS and FQNEAQ. Trimming cost V 5 bases and J 8 bases; bases outside gene matches: 3. CDR3 size: 13 residues. Time point specified: baseline pretreatment blood. Treatment in this sample: 15 Gy SBRT to primary tumor, nephrectomy 4 weeks later. Profiled with immunoSEQ multiplex PCR; TCRdb holds only in-frame clones, not every one. This sample has 150,000 or so clones; 70% to 90% occur once, and the top ten carry more than 10%. The sample comes from a study of radiation and T cells in renal cell carcinoma. Sequences were derived from blood, sampled from a patient whose treatment included radiotherapy and nephrectomy. J is TRBJ1-6 and V is TRBV7-8; 7 bases line up with TRBD1. The clonotype comes from a woman aged 45-65 years with renal cell carcinoma. Written as DNA, the CDR3 is TGTGCCAGCAGCGACAGGGTCCATTCACCCCTCCACTTT. It specifies CASSDRVHSPLHF.